Presented here are 2 T cell receptor beta chains from one specimen sequenced in a study of blood T cell repertoires in COVID-19. Clones were sequenced by immunoSEQ multiplex PCR, and TCRdb holds only the in-frame ones, with some missing. The sample holds some 250,000 clones, around 86% seen once. The sequenced material came from PBMCs or T cells enriched from blood (not recorded which). These receptors were taken from a man younger than 35 who had recovered from COVID-19.

This rearrangement joins TRBV5-4 to TRBJ2-5; 13 nucleotides align to TRBD2. Germline values: CDR1 SGHNT, CDR2 YYREEE (reference sequence). J was trimmed by 2 bases and V by 3 bases; bases with no gene match: 4. The CDR3 length is 16 residues. This CDR3 reads CASSSILAGGQETQYF. The CDR3 coding sequence is TGTGCCAGCAGCTCCATACTAGCGGGAGGGCAAGAGACCCAGTACTTC.

The rearrangement uses TRBV12-5 and TRBJ2-5; the match to TRBD2 covers 8 bases. The germline V gene has CDR1 LGHNT and CDR2 FRNRAP. Unmatched junction bases numbered 15, after V lost 4 bases and J lost 5 bases. The CDR3 has 17 residues. The CDR3, as DNA: TGTGCTAGTGGTTCCTCCCCCCGGGGGGGGCGGGGGGAGACCCAGTACTTC. It translates to CASGSSPRGGRGETQYF.